This paragraph covers one T cell receptor beta chain sequence. Its antigen remains undetermined. No base quality values were provided; no much bigger clone lies one nucleotide off. This entry comes from a study of T cell responses to AZD1222 COVID-19 vaccine (dated by TCRdb to 2020 to 2023). For context, the study as a whole: TCR sequencing covered fewer than 250 trial participants: 207 given two doses of AZD1222 and around 26 given two doses of MenACWY control vaccine. Enrollment into the trials was organized by age into subgroups of 18-55, 56-69 and 70-plus years, and those subgroups contained roughly 150, 30 and 60 TCR-sequenced participants, respectively. What the research found in general, with its limitations: Conclusions about previously exposed vaccinees are limited because only 5 or 6 AZD1222 recipients were SARS-CoV-2 seropositive at baseline. Reportedly, almost half of the unique spike-specific TCRs recognized epitopes lying outside the regions that are mutated in the B.1.351 and B.1.1.7 variants. Most participants were white British and females outnumbered males, and the authors suggested that clonal diversity may have been underestimated. In the small 56-69-year group, the increase in depth fell short of significance, most likely because of low power. CD4 TCRs associated with the vaccine covered the entire spike protein, and the dominant responses were in regions 160-218 and 743-854. A significant rise in spike-specific TCR breadth and depth was observed after two AZD1222 doses relative to day 0 and relative to MenACWY recipients. Because no samples from the day 14 peak response were available, repertoires could be characterized only after the peak T cell response.

From the cysteine through the phenylalanine, the CDR3 covers 15 amino acids. The DNA shown is the 45-base CDR3, in frame from base 1. V is pruned by 5 bases and J by 2 bases, leaving 7 bases of the junction without a gene match. As encoded in the germline V gene, CDR1 is MNHEY while CDR2 is SVGEGT. The CDR3 regions of human TCRbeta chains were analyzed by immunosequencing. Per the original workflow: Repertoire TCRs were checked for matches against a reference library of SARS-CoV-2-specific TCRs that had been generated using the MIRA antigen-specificity platform. Breadth meant the fraction of unique TCRs that were SARS-CoV-2-associated, whereas depth meant the fraction of total T cells that were SARS-CoV-2-associated. Using the MIRA data, each spike-specific TCR was mapped to the spike region that the TCR reacts to and placed in a CD4 or CD8 class. Log10-transformed breadth and depth values were compared by one-way ANOVA with Sidak's multiple comparisons tests. In its TCRdb copy, this immuneACCESS table keeps in-frame sequences only and misses some clones. Where compared with another copy, unresolved V genes explain less than half of these, and the others have no known cause. Clonal size and the V and J genes are those of that table, whereas D and trimming came from the DNA. The sample table holds around 160,000 clones, of which 94% were seen once. Together, the top ten hold roughly 5.5% of the sample.

What this sample's time point label stands for: about 28 days (+/-7) after the second vaccine dose. AZD1222 recipients whose second dose came at about 4 weeks and those whose second dose came at about 12 weeks were combined into one group, since spike-specific TCR depth and breadth did not differ between the two schedules. The vaccinee samples were drawn from two UK trials, COV001 and COV002, one of which was a single-blind randomized controlled phase 2/3 trial testing AZD1222 (ChAdOx1 nCoV-19) in healthy adults. For TCRbeta chain sequencing, PBMC samples were collected from trial participants at day 0 and at day 28 after the second dose.

This chain joins TRBV6-2 or TRBV6-3 to TRBJ2-7; TRBD1 matches 9 bases in the middle. The sequence came from an adult who received the AZD1222 COVID-19 vaccine. Material: peripheral blood, obtained 28 days after the second AZD1222 dose. CDR3 region: CASSKSRDRAYEQYF. At the DNA level, the sequence is TGTGCCAGCAGTAAATCCCGGGACAGGGCCTACGAGCAGTACTTC.